The entry below gives a single T cell receptor beta chain sequence along with its context. The data originate from a study of graft-versus-host responses after intestinal transplantation. On the study more broadly: Induction with anti-thymocyte globulin, then tacrolimus and steroids for approximately three years, was given to all recipients.

V was pared by 5 bases and J by 2 bases, with 4 bases of the junction left unmatched. This CDR3 is built from 14 residues. Per the germline V gene, CDR1 is MNHEY and CDR2 is SVGAGI. Libraries were prepared by immunoSEQ multiplex PCR; TCRdb keeps only in-frame clonotypes and omits some of them. The data show roughly 80,000 clones, with over 80% seen just once and around 0.69% held by the top ten. V gene TRBV6-5 combines with J gene TRBJ2-7; 9 bases fit TRBD2. The source is a human patient who received an intestinal transplant, so some T cells may come from the graft donor. The input for sequencing was PBMCs, taken 98 days after intestinal transplantation. Written as DNA, the CDR3 is TGTGCCAGCAGTGTACTAGCGGGTCCCTACGAGCAGTACTTC. This translates into CASSVLAGPYEQYF.